This TCR beta chain came from a study of T-cell reconstitution after alpha-beta-depleted transplantation in children. Germline loops: CDR1 MDHEN, CDR2 SYDVKM. V shed 5 bases, J shed 4 bases, and the junction held 3 bases outside the gene matches. This CDR3 spans 14 amino acids. Preparation of the TCRbeta library used unique molecular identifiers. One entry per CDR3 protein results from TCRdb running MiXCR on the PCR reads. The table has 300,000 to 400,000 distinct CDR3 sequences, 15% to 20% seen once. V and J are TRBV28 and TRBJ2-1, with TRBD2 matching 9 bases. This TCR came from a male patient under 10 years old who had a stem cell transplant for acute lymphoblastic leukemia, so the T cells may come from the graft donor. Sequenced material: PBMCs, mostly from graft donor cells, taken 360 days after TCRalphabeta/CD19-depleted stem cell transplant. CDR3: CASSAGGLYNEQFF. The CDR3 region has the DNA TGTGCCAGCAGTGCGGGAGGGCTATACAATGAGCAGTTCTTC.